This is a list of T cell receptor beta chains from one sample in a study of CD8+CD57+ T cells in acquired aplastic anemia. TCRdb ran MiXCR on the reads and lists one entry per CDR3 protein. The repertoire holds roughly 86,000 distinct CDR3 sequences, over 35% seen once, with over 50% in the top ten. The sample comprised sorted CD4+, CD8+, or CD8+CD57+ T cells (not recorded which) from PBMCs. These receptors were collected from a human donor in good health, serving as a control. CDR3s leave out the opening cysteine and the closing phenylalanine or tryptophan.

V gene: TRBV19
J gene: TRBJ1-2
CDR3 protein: ASSPQGNYGYT

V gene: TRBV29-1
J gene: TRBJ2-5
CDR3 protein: SSLGQQETQY

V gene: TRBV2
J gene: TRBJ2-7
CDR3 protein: ASSERAMTYEQY

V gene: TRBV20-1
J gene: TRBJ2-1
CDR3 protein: SARGTSGSYNEQF

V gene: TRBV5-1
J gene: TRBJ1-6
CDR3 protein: ASSDTGSIVVPLH

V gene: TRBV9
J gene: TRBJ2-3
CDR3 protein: ASSAGTSVTDTQY

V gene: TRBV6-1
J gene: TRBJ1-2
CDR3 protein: ASRVQTGHDLKGYT

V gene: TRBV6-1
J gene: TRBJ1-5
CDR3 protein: ASSQVLNQPQH

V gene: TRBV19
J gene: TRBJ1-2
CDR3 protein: ASWDTQHANYGYT

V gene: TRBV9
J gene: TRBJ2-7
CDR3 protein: ASSPQGNEQY

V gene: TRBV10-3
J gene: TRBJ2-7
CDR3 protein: AISAGGAYEQY

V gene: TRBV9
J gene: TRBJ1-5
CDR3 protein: ASSVDQPQH

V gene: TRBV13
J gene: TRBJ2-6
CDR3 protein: ASSIQGSGANVLT

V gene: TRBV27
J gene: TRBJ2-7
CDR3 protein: ASSPRGILYEQY

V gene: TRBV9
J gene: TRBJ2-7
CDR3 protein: ASSADDRGTGREQY

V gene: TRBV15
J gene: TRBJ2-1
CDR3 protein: ATSSRTGGDEQF

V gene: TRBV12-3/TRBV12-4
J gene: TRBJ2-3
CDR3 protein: ASSLGDPAQQY

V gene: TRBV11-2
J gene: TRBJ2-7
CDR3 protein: ASSFPPTLAGGYEQY

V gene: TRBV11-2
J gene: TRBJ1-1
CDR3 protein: ASSLGSLPGTEAF

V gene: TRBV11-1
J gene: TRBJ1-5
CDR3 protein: ASSPNSWQGDQPQH

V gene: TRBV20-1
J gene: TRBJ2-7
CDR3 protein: SARPTGKTYEQY

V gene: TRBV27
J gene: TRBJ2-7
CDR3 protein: ASSFSSSYEQY

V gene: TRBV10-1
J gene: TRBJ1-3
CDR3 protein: ASRIPSRSGNTIY

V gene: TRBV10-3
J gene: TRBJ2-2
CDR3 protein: AMRMSSGTGELF

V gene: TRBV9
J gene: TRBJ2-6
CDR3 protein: ASSASLSGANVLT

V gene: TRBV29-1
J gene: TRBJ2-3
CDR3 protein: SVHGADTDTQY

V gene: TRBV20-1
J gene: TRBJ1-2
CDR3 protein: SATGQGAKGYT

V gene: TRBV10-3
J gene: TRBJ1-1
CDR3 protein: AISEGGRATEAF

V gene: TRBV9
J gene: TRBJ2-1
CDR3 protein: ASSVAPNTYNEQF

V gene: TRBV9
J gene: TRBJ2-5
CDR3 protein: ASSVEGGQETQY

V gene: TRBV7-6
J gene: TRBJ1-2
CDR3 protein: ASSLEPSAVAGYT

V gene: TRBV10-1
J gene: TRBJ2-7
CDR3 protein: ASSESGRGREQY

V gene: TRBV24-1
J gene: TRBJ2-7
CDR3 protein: ATSDGTGTSYEQY

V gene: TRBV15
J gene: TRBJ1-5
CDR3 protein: ATSVDEARGNQPQH

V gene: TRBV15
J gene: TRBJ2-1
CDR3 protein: ATSRGGGTFNEQF

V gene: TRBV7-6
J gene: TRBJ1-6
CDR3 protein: ASSLALQWNSPLH

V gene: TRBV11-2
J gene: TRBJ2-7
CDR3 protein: ASRRGTAGDLSYEQY

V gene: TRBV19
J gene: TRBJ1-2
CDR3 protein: ASISPGANYGYT

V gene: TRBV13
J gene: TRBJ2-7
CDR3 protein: ASSSVGGEEQY

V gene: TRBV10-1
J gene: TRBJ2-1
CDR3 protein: ASSETTGTYNEQF

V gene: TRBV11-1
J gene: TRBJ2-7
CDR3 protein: ASSPDAGQERGGYEQY

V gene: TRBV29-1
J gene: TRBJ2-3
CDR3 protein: SVGGQRADTQY

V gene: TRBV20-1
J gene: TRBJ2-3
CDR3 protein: SAHKDRGVAGIRTDTQY

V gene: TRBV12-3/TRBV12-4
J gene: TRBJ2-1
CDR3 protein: ASRPRISGSSYNEQF

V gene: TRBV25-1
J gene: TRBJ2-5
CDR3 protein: ASSESKRGGNQETQY